The 6 T cell receptor beta chains given below trace back to one sample, sequenced in a study of regulatory T cells in long-lasting Graves disease. The time point is: newly diagnosed GD, antithyroid drugs for less than 3 months. There was RNA extracted from PBMCs, and the TCR library was made from it. CDR3-region Arm-PCR and iRepertoire HTBI primers produced the TCR beta libraries. TCRdb re-called the multiplex PCR reads with MiXCR, one entry per CDR3 protein. There are 300,000 to 400,000 distinct CDR3 sequences in the sample; 16% occur only once, and roughly 27% lies in the top ten. These data also featured in a second study, about T cells in Graves' hyperthyroidism and ophthalmopathy.

The source was peripheral blood mononuclear cells (PBMCs), collected at new diagnosis, from a patient treated with antithyroid drugs. The receptors were sampled from a man in his forties or fifties with Graves disease.

The chain recombines TRBV5-1 with TRBJ1-1; 7 bases align to TRBD1. V lost 2 bases, J lost 3 bases, and 7 bases stayed unmatched. The germline V gene encodes CDR1 SGHRS and CDR2 YFSETQ. This CDR3 is built from 15 residues. The CDR3: CASSFLGQLHTEAFF. The DNA of the CDR3 is TGCGCCAGCAGCTTCCTGGGACAGCTCCACACTGAAGCTTTCTTT.

Remarks on this clonotype: This could be a read error, since a much larger clone is one nucleotide away. V gene TRBV3-1 combines with J gene TRBJ1-6; D gene ambiguous. CDR3 length equals 16 residues. CDR1 and CDR2 (germline): LGHDT, YNNKEL (reference sequence). V gave up 1 base and J gave up 7 bases, with 14 bases separating them. The CDR3 spells CASSQALPSRNSPLHF. The CDR3 DNA reads as TGTGCCAGCAGCCAAGCTCTCCCTTCCAGGAATTCACCCCTCCACTTT.

In this sample, this clonotype turned up many times. The chain joins TRBV4-2 to TRBJ2-5; 7 nucleotides align to TRBD2. The germline gives CDR1 LGHNA, CDR2 YNFKEQ. The CDR3 covers 14 residues. J was trimmed by 3 bases and V by 2 bases; bases with no gene match: 3. CDR3 coding DNA: TGTGCCAGCAGCCAAACCCGGGGGGAAGAGACCCAGTACTTC. Its translation: CASSQTRGEETQYF.

This clonotype showed up many times. V gene TRBV12-3 or TRBV12-4 combines with J gene TRBJ2-2; 7 bases fit TRBD2. The length of the CDR3 is 16 residues. Trimming took 3 bases from V and 2 from J; bases not matched to a gene: 6. CDR3 coding DNA: TGTGCCAGCAGTTTTTATGGAGCGGGAAACACCGGGGAGCTGTTTTTT. Protein sequence: CASSFYGAGNTGELFF.

This clonotype appeared many times. The genes are TRBV12-3 or TRBV12-4 and TRBJ1-5; unclear D gene. V dropped 6 bases and J dropped 5 bases, with 11 bases sitting between them. This CDR3 has 13 residues. The CDR3 DNA sequence: TGTGCCAGCAGGACCCAGAGCGATCAGCCCCAGCATTTT. Its protein product is CASRTQSDQPQHF.

This clonotype was picked up a small number of times. The chain has TRBV6-9 and TRBJ2-3, with a tentative D call TRBD1 (6 bases). V was cut by 2 bases and J by 1 base, with 10 bases left in between. Germline CDR1 reads MNHGY; CDR2 reads SVAAGI. The CDR3 totals 15 residues. The CDR3, as DNA: TGTGCCAGCAGTTATCAGGGGAGCCGCACAGATACGCAGTATTTT. This encodes CASSYQGSRTDTQYF.